Reported below is one TCR beta chain. The germline gives CDR1 DFQATT, CDR2 SNEGSKA (reference sequence). The ends lost 6 bases at V and 7 bases at J; junction bases unmatched: 4. This CDR3 comprises 11 residues. These data are taken from a study of blood T cell repertoires in COVID-19. Study-level information: COVID-19 samples from acute and convalescent phases originated in the United States, Italy and Spain. PBMCs, B-cell-depleted T cells, or T cells were the source of the cDNA or gDNA that made up the material.

Per the original data handling: From reference gene primer amplification, estimates of nucleated cell counts were derived. Measured with immunoSEQ multiplex PCR; TCRdb has only the in-frame clones, and not every one. V, J and clone size derive from that table, while D and trimming were established from the DNA sequence. The data contain around 45,000 clones, around nine tenths of them seen just once; the ten biggest clones take up about 16%. The sequence was obtained from a man between 60 and 70 years old with active or convalescent COVID-19. Sequencing was done on a sample of peripheral blood. J is TRBJ2-5 and V is TRBV20-1, with 8 bases that match TRBD1. CDR3 nucleotide sequence: TGCAGTGCGCTACAGGGGGGGACCCAGTACTTC. Amino acid sequence: CSALQGGTQYF.